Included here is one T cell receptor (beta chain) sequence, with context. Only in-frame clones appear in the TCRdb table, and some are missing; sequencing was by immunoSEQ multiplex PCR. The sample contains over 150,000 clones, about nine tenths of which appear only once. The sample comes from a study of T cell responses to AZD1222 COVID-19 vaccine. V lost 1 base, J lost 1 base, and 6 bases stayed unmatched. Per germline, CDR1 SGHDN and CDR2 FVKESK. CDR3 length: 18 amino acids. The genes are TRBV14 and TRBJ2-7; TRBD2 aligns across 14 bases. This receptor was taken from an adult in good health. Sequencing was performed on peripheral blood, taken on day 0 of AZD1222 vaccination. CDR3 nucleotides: TGTGCCAGCAGCCAAGTGTACGGACTAGCGGGGGGTTCCTACGAGCAGTACTTC. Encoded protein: CASSQVYGLAGGSYEQYF. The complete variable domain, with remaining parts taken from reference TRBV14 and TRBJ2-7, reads EAGVTQFPSHSVIEKGQTVTLRCDPISGHDNLYWYRRVMGKEIKFLLHFVKESKQDESGMPNNRFLAERTGGTYSTLKVQPAELEDSGVYFCASSQVYGLAGGSYEQYFGPGTRLTVT.